This paragraph covers one T cell receptor beta chain sequence. This clone has ten or more counts. No cognate antigen has been identified for it. There are no base qualities to consult, and no much larger clone falls within one base. CDR3 length: 14 amino acids, cysteine to phenylalanine. Left in the record is the CDR3 DNA by itself, 42 bases read in frame from the first base. V lost 4 bases and J lost 1 base, and the count of bases not matched to a germline gene is 2. CDR1 MRHNA and CDR2 SNTAGT were looked up in the germline V gene. None of the patients had been given any treatment before thyroid surgery. Using T-cell receptor beta sequencing, the study looked back at clinical samples from patients collected from the early 2010s to the late 2010s. This sample was included in a study of metastatic and nonmetastatic thyroid tumors (dated by TCRdb to about 2020). About the study as a whole: For patients with malignant and with benign thyroid disease, the researchers compared repertoires between peripheral blood samples and tumor or nodule tissue samples.

Paper-wide results and their limitations: In both blood and tumor samples, TCR beta diversity was reported to be significantly higher in malignant tumors than in benign nodules.

Library preparation was by PCR. Sequencer: Illumina HiSeq 4000. High-throughput sequencing was used to profile the TCR beta-chain CDR3 region of every patient. The paper's data handling went like this. A classifier to discriminate distant-metastatic papillary thyroid cancer patients was built from CDR3 differences across clinicopathological groups. To measure repertoire diversity the researchers used the Shannon index, while the Morisita-Horn index served to gauge how similar the tumor and blood repertoires were. The public reads were run again by TCRdb, first through fastp at Q25 and then through MiXCR, and only productive beta chains were kept. What appears here as the V and J calls and clone size reflects TCRdb's work, not the paper's. Counted in this sample were tens of thousands of clones; 10% to 15% of them appeared once. The top ten clonotypes cover around 5% of the sample.

The chain is encoded by TRBV6-4 joined to TRBJ2-3, and TRBD1 aligns with 7 junction nucleotides. This TCR was sampled from a female donor with papillary thyroid cancer or a benign thyroid nodule (not recorded which). Some clones in this sample may be carry-over from other donors' samples. The sequencing sample was made of blood. The DNA sequence is as follows: TGTGCCAGCAGTGCTGGACAGGGCACAGATACGCAGTATTTT. Its coded protein is CASSAGQGTDTQYF.